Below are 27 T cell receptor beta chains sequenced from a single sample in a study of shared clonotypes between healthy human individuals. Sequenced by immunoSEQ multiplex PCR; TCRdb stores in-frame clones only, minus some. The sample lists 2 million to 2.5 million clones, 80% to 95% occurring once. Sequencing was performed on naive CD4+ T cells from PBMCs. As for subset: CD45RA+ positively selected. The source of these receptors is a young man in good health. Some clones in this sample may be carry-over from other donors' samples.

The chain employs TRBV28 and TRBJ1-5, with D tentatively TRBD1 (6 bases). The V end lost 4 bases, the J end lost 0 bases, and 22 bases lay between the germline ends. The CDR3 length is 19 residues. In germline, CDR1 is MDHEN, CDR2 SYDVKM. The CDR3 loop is CASSSPLRGGLYSNQPQHF. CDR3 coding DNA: TGTGCCAGCAGTTCCCCATTGCGTGGGGGGCTGTATAGCAATCAGCCCCAGCATTTT. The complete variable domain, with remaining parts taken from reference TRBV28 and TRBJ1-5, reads DVKVTQSSRYLVKRTGEKVFLECVQDMDHENMFWYRQDPGLGLRLIYFSYDVKMKEKGDIPEGYSVSREKKERFSLILESASTNQTSMYLCASSSPLRGGLYSNQPQHFGDGTRLSIL.

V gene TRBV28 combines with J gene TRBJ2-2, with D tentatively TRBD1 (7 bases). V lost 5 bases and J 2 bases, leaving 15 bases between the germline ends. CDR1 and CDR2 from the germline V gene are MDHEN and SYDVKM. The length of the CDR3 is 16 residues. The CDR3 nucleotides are TGTGCCAGCAGTCCAGGGGGACTTGCAAACACCGGGGAGCTGTTTTTT. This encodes CASSPGGLANTGELFF.

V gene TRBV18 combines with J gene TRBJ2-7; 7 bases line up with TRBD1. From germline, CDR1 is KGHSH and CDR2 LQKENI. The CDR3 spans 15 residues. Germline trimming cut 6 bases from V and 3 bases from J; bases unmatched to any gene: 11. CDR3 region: CASSSITGTDYEQYF. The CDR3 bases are TGTGCCAGCTCTTCGATTACTGGGACAGACTACGAGCAGTACTTC.

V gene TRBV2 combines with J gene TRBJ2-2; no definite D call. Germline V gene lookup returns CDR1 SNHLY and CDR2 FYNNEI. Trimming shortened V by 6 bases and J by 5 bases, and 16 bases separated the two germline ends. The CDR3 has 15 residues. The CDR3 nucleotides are TGTGCCAGCAGGGCCCTTGGGGTTGGGACCGGGGAGCTGTTTTTT. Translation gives CASRALGVGTGELFF.

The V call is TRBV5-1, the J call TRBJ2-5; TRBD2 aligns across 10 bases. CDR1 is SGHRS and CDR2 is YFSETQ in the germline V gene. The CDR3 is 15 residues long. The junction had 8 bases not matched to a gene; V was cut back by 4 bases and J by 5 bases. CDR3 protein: CASSALAGSRETQYF. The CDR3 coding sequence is TGCGCCAGCAGCGCACTAGCGGGATCTAGGGAGACCCAGTACTTC.

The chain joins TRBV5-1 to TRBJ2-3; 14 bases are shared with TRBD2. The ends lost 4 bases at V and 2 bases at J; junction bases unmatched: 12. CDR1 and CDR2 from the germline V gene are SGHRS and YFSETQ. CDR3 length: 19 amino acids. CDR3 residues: CASSAQPGLAGDTTDTQYF. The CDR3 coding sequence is TGCGCCAGCAGCGCCCAACCGGGACTAGCGGGAGATACCACAGATACGCAGTATTTT.

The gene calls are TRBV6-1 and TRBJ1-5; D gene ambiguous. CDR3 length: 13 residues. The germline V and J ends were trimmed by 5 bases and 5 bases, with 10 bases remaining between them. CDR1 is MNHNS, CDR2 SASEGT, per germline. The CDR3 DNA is TGTGCCAGCAGTTTTCTTGGGGATCAGCCCCAGCATTTT. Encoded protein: CASSFLGDQPQHF.

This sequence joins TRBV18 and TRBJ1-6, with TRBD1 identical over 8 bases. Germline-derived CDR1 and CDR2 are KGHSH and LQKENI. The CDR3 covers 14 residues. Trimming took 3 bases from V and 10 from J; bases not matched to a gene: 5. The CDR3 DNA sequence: TGTGCCAGCTCACCGGGACAGGAAGGCTCACCCCTCCACTTT. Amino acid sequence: CASSPGQEGSPLHF.

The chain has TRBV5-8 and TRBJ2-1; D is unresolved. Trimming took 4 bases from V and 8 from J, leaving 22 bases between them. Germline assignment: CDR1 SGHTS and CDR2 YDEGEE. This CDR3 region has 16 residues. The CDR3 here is CASSHWTAESLDEQFF. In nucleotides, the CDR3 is TGTGCCAGCAGCCATTGGACGGCGGAGTCCCTCGATGAGCAGTTCTTC.

The CDR3 nucleotides are TGTGCCAGCACCCATAAACCGGCGGGGAGAAGCACAGATACGCAGTATTTT. It specifies CASTHKPAGRSTDTQYF. V and J are TRBV7-2 and TRBJ2-3, with D possibly TRBD2 on 6 matching bases. The germline V gene encodes CDR1 SGHTA and CDR2 FQGNSA. Trimming left V 7 bases short and J 0 bases short, with 20 bases between. This CDR3 spans 17 amino acids.

CDR3 DNA: TGTGCCTGGAGCCTTACCAGTGGGCTAGAGACCCAGTACTTC. Encoded protein: CAWSLTSGLETQYF. The chain carries TRBV30 and TRBJ2-5; D is uncertain. The germline gives CDR1 GTSNPN, CDR2 SVGIG (reference sequence). V was trimmed by 3 bases and J by 4 bases, leaving 15 bases between them. CDR3 length equals 14 residues.

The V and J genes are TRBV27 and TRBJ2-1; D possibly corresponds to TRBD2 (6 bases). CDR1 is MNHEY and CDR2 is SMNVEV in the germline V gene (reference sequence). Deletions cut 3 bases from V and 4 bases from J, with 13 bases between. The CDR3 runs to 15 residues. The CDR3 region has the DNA TGTGCCAGCAGTTTTTCGGGACTGGGTTACAATGAGCAGTTCTTC. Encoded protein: CASSFSGLGYNEQFF.

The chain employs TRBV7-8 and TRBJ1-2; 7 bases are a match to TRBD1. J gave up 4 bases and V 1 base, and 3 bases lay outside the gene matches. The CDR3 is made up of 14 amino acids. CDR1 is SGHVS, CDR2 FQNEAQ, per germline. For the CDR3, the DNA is TGTGCCAGCAGCTTAGGGGACAGTCCCTATGGCTACACCTTC. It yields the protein CASSLGDSPYGYTF. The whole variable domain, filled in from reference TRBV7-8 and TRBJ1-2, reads GAGVSQSPRYKVAKRGQDVALRCDPISGHVSLFWYQQALGQGPEFLTYFQNEAQLDKSGLPSDRFFAERPEGSVSTLKIQRTQQEDSAVYLCASSLGDSPYGYTFGSGTRLTVV.

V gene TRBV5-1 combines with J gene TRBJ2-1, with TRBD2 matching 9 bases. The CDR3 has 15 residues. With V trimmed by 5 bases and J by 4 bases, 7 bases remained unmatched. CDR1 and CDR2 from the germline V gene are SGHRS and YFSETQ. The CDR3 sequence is CASREREAYYNEQFF. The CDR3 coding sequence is TGCGCCAGCAGGGAGCGGGAGGCCTATTACAATGAGCAGTTCTTC.

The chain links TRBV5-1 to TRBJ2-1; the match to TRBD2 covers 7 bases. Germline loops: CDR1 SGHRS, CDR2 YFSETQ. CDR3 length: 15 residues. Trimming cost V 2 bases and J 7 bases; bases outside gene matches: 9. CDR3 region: CASSFWGGSVNEQFF. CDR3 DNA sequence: TGCGCCAGCAGCTTCTGGGGCGGGAGTGTTAATGAGCAGTTCTTC.

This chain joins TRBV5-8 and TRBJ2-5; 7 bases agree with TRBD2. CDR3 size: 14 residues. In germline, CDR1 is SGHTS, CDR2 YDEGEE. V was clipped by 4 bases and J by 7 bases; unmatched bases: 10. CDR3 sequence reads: CASSRRWASGTQYF. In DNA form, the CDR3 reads TGTGCCAGCAGCCGGAGGTGGGCTAGCGGGACCCAGTACTTC. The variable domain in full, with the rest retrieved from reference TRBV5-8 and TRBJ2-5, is EAGVTQSPTHLIKTRGQQATLRCSPISGHTSVYWYQQALGLGLQFLLWYDEGEERNRGNFPPRFSGRQFPNYSSELNVNALELEDSALYLCASSRRWASGTQYFGPGTRLLVL.

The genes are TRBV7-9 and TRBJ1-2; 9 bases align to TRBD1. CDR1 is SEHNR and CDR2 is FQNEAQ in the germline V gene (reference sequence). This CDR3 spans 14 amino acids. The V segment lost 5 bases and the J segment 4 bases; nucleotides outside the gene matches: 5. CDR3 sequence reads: CASSAGTGTYGYTF. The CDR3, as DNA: TGTGCCAGCAGCGCCGGGACAGGGACCTATGGCTACACCTTC.

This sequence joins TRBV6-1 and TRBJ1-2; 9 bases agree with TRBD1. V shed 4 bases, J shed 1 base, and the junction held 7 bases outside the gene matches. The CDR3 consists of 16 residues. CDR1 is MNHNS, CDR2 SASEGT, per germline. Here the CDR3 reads CASSAIPTGGNYGYTF. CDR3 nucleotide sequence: TGTGCCAGCAGTGCCATACCGACAGGGGGTAACTATGGCTACACCTTC.

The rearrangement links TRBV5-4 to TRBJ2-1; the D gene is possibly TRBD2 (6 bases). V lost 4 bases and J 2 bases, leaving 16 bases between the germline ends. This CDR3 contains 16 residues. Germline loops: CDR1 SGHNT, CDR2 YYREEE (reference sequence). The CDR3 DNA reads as TGTGCCAGCAGCCCGCCGGGACTGACTACCTACAATGAGCAGTTCTTC. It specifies CASSPPGLTTYNEQFF.

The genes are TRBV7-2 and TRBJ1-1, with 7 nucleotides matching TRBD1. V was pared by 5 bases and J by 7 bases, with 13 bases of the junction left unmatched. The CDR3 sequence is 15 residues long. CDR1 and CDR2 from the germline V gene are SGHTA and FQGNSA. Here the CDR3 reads CASSLEATGWNEAFF. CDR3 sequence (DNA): TGTGCCAGCAGCCTAGAGGCGACAGGGTGGAATGAAGCTTTCTTT.

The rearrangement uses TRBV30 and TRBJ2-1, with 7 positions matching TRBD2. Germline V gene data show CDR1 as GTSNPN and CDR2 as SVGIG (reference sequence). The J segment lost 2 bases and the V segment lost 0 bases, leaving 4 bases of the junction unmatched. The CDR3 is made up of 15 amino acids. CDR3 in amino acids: CAWSVLGLAYNEQFF. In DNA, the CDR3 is TGTGCCTGGAGTGTACTTGGACTAGCCTACAATGAGCAGTTCTTC. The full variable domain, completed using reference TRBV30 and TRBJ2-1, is SQTIHQWPATLVQPVGSPLSLECTVEGTSNPNLYWYRQAAGRGLQLLFYSVGIGQISSEVPQNLSASRPQDRQFILSSKKLLLSDSGFYLCAWSVLGLAYNEQFFGPGTRLTVL.

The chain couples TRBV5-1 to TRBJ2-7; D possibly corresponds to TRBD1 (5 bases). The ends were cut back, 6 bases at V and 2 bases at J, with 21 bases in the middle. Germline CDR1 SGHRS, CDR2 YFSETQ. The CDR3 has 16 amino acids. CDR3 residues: CASNKGGGAQPYEQYF. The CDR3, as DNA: TGCGCCAGCAACAAGGGCGGTGGGGCCCAACCCTACGAGCAGTACTTC. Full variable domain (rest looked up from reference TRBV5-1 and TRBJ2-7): KAGVTQTPRYLIKTRGQQVTLSCSPISGHRSVSWYQQTPGQGLQFLFEYFSETQRNKGNFPGRFSGRQFSNSRSEMNVSTLELGDSALYLCASNKGGGAQPYEQYFGPGTRLTVT.

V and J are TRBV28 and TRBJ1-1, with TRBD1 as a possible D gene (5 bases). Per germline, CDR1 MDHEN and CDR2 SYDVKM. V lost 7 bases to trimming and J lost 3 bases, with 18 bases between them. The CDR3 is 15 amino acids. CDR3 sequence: CASIRVDIRDTEAFF. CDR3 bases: TGTGCCAGCATCCGGGTGGACATCAGGGACACTGAAGCTTTCTTT.

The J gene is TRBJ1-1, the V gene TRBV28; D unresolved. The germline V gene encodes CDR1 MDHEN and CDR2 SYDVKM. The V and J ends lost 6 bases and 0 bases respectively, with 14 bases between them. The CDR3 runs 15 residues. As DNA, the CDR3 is TGTGCCAGCAGCCTACCACCCCCCCTGAACACTGAAGCTTTCTTT. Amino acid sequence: CASSLPPPLNTEAFF.

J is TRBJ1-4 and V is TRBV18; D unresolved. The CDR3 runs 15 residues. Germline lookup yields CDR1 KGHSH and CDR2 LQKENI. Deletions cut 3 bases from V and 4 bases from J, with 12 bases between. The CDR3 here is CASSPYIELNEKLFF. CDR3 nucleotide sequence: TGTGCCAGCTCACCTTACATAGAACTTAATGAAAAACTGTTTTTT.

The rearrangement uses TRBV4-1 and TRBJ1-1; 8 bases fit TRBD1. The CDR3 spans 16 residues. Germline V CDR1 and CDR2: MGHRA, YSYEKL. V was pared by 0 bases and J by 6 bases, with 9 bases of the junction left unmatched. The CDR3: CASSQESQDRASEAFF. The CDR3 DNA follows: TGCGCCAGCAGCCAAGAGAGTCAGGACAGGGCCTCTGAAGCTTTCTTT.

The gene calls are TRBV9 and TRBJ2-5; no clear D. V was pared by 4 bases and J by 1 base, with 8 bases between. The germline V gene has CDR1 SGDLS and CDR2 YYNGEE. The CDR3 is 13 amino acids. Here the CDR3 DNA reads TGTGCCAGCAGCACAAGCCCCCAAGAGACCCAGTACTTC. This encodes CASSTSPQETQYF. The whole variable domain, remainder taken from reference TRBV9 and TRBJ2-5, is DSGVTQTPKHLITATGQRVTLRCSPRSGDLSVYWYQQSLDQGLQFLIQYYNGEERAKGNILERFSAQQFPDLHSELNLSSLELGDSALYFCASSTSPQETQYFGPGTRLLVL.